This TCR beta chain was sequenced for a study of control samples from healthy donors and cancer patients (dated by TCRdb to between 2020 and 2021). The library came from the immunoSEQ multiplex PCR assay. The immuneACCESS repertoire file appears here via TCRdb, limited to in-frame rearrangements. These files lack a portion of the clones; in checked studies, under half of the deficit traces to unresolved V genes, and the cause of the others is not known. For this sample there are about 61,000 clones; around 90% appear just once. The ten largest account for under 7% of the sample. In the case of this clone: Its antigen target is currently unknown. The sample holds no much larger clone one base away, and base qualities are not on file.

From the cysteine through the phenylalanine, the CDR3 covers 14 amino acids. The retained sequence is limited to the CDR3, 42 bases, with the frame set at the first base. Trimming removed 1 base from V and 6 bases from J, leaving 10 bases between the germline ends. The germline V gene encodes CDR1 SGHAT and CDR2 FQNNGV. The sample comprised PBMCs. The receptor chain draws on TRBV11-2 and TRBJ1-3; the D gene is not confidently resolved. This clonotype originated in a man between 60 and 75 years old with colorectal cancer. CDR3 protein: CASSLGQVENTIYF. Read as DNA, the sequence is TGTGCCAGCAGCTTAGGGCAGGTCGAAAACACCATATATTTT.